A single sample gave rise to the 26 T cell receptor beta chains below, sequenced in a study of T cell clonality in common variable immunodeficiency. The protocol was immunoSEQ multiplex PCR, while the TCRdb copy is restricted to in-frame clones and leaves out a portion. Sampling found about 52,000 clones, none seen once. The sequencing sample was made of peripheral blood mononuclear cells. These receptors were obtained from a person aged 18 to 75 in good health.

This clone was counted at least ten times. The CDR3 region is CASRTSGSGGDEQYF. The sequenced part of the CDR3 DNA is TGTGCCAGTAGGACTAGCGGGAGTGGAGGGGACGAG. The chain uses TRBV28 and TRBJ2-7; 13 nucleotides match TRBD2. Sequencing ends 3 residues short of the CDR3 end; the germline J gene provides the rest. V gave up 9 bases and J gave up 5 bases; unmatched junction bases: 10. The CDR3 sequence is 15 residues long. The germline V gene has CDR1 MDHEN and CDR2 SYDVKM.

This clone was counted many times. The read comes to an end 3 residues before the CDR3 does, leaving the germline J gene to fill in the end. The genes are TRBV18 and TRBJ1-6, with 11 bases that match TRBD1. This CDR3 contains 15 residues. V shed 1 base, J shed 7 bases, and the junction held 0 bases outside the gene matches. CDR1 is KGHSH, CDR2 LQKENI, per germline. The sequenced CDR3 bases are TGTGCCAGCTCACCACGGGACAGGGGGAATTCACCC. It specifies CASSPRDRGNSP. The whole CDR3 protein is CASSPRDRGNSPLHF.

On this clone itself: The read comes to an end 3 residues before the CDR3 does, leaving the germline J gene to fill in the end. This chain links TRBV7-2 with TRBJ2-1, with 8 positions matching TRBD1. The CDR3 has 14 amino acids. Trimming took 5 bases from V and 5 from J; bases not matched to a gene: 5. Looked up from germline, CDR1 is SGHTA and CDR2 is FQGNSA. The part of the CDR3 DNA that was read is TGTGCCAGCAGCCCGCGACAGGGGAACAATGAG. Translation: CASSPRQGNNE. The complete CDR3 sequence is CASSPRQGNNEQFF.

Comment on this clone: The read ends 3 residues early relative to the CDR3; the germline J gene fills the gap. This sequence joins TRBV7-9 and TRBJ2-3; possible D gene TRBD2, 7 bases. The CDR3 runs to 15 residues. Trimming removed 5 bases from V and 0 bases from J, with 12 bases in between. CDR1 and CDR2 from the germline V gene are SEHNR and FQNEAQ (reference sequence). The CDR3 is CASSQRGGSTDTQYF. The CDR3 DNA, read in part, is TGTGCCAGCAGCCAAAGGGGGGGGAGCACAGATACG.

This clone was observed many times. Read sequence stops 3 residues before the CDR3 end, and the germline J gene provides the missing end. The genes are TRBV7-2 and TRBJ1-2, with TRBD1 as a possible D gene (6 bases). Germline V lookup: CDR1 SGHTA, CDR2 FQGNSA. Trimming took off 6 bases at V and 7 bases at J, with 15 bases between the two ends. The CDR3 sequence is 13 residues long. CDR3 DNA, as far as it was read: TGTGCCAGCAGGAGGGGGGGTGGGAGTGGC. It codes for CASRRGGGSG. In full, the CDR3 reads CASRRGGGSGYTF. Full variable domain (rest looked up from reference TRBV7-2 and TRBJ1-2): GAGVSQSPSNKVTEKGKDVELRCDPISGHTALYWYRQSLGQGLEFLIYFQGNSAPDKSGLPSDRFSAERTGGSVSTLTIQRTQQEDSAVYLCASRRGGGSGYTFGSGTRLTVV.

The table lists this clone with many counts. The CDR3 is cut off 3 residues early in the read; its end comes from the germline J gene. The rearrangement links TRBV7-2 to TRBJ2-3; possibly TRBD1 for D (7 bases). Germline-derived CDR1 and CDR2 are SGHTA and FQGNSA. This CDR3 comprises 14 residues. The CDR3 bases that were read are TGTGCCAGCAGCTTTGACAGGGATCGGGAGACG. Encoded protein: CASSFDRDRET. The entire CDR3 sequence reads CASSFDRDRETQYF.

This clone occurred many times. The read gets to within 3 residues of the CDR3 end, and the germline J gene fills in the rest. The J gene is TRBJ1-2, the V gene TRBV2; D unresolved. CDR1 and CDR2 (germline): SNHLY, FYNNEI. V lost 3 bases and J 4 bases, leaving 15 bases between the germline ends. This CDR3 contains 15 residues. CDR3: CASSDEHYTIYGYTF. The sequenced part of the CDR3 DNA is TGTGCCAGCAGTGATGAGCACTACACCATCTATGGC.

This clone was counted many times. The CDR3 end is not reached by the read, which stops 3 residues before it; the germline J gene fills it in. The chain links TRBV16 to TRBJ2-7; possible D gene TRBD2, 6 bases. The CDR3 loop spans 17 amino acids. Germline CDR1 and CDR2: KGHSY and FQNENV. V was trimmed by 0 bases and J by 2 bases, leaving 17 bases between them. CDR3 protein: CASSQSPRAGITYEQYF. CDR3 DNA, as far as it was read: TGTGCCAGCAGCCAATCTCCTCGGGCGGGAATAACCTACGAG.

This clone was detected ten times or more. The read ends 3 residues before the CDR3 terminus; that terminus is restored from the germline J gene. The chain uses TRBV30 and TRBJ2-1, with 7 bases aligning to TRBD2. CDR3 length: 14 amino acids. The germline V gene has CDR1 GTSNPN and CDR2 SVGIG (reference sequence). V trimming: 6 bases; J trimming: 5 bases; junction bases outside the gene matches: 10. The part of the CDR3 DNA that was read is TGTGCCTGTTCGTATCTAGCGGTTAACAATGAG. Its translation is CACSYLAVNNE. The entire CDR3 sequence reads CACSYLAVNNEQFF.

This clone was seen many times. The read terminates 3 residues before the CDR3 end, so the remaining end is supplied by the germline J gene. J is TRBJ2-7 and V is TRBV6-2 or TRBV6-3, with 8 bases matching TRBD2. The germline gives CDR1 MNHEY, CDR2 SVGEGT. After removal of 5 bases from V and 1 base from J, the junction contained 10 bases not matched to a gene. CDR3 length equals 16 residues. The sequenced CDR3 bases are TGTGCCAGCAGTGACGCCGGAGCGGGAGTTTCCTACGAG. Amino acid sequence: CASSDAGAGVSYE. The complete CDR3 sequence is CASSDAGAGVSYEQYF.

About this clone: The read comes to an end 3 residues before the CDR3 does, leaving the germline J gene to fill in the end. This rearrangement joins TRBV2 to TRBJ2-7, with D perhaps matching TRBD2 (7 bases). Germline assignment: CDR1 SNHLY and CDR2 FYNNEI. This CDR3 contains 16 residues. With 2 bases removed from V and 2 bases from J, the gap between germline ends came to 16 bases. The part of the CDR3 DNA that was read is TGTGCCAGCAGTGAAACCGGGGGGACAACCACCTACGAG. Its translation: CASSETGGTTTYE. From start to end, the CDR3 is CASSETGGTTTYEQYF.

This clone was detected many times. With the read ending 3 residues before the CDR3 end, the germline J gene is used to fill in that end. The chain joins TRBV2 to TRBJ2-1, with 10 bases matching TRBD1. This CDR3 has 16 amino acids. The ends lost 6 bases at V and 4 bases at J; junction bases unmatched: 9. Germline CDR1 SNHLY, CDR2 FYNNEI. The CDR3 here is CASRERQGASYNEQFF. CDR3 bases read: TGTGCCAGCAGGGAGAGACAGGGGGCATCGTACAATGAG.

Incomplete CDR3 DNA: TGTGCCAGCAGCTCAACTAGCGGGGGATCCTACGAG. Translation: CASSSTSGGSYE. The full-length CDR3 reads as CASSSTSGGSYEQYF. The chain recombines TRBV11-2 with TRBJ2-7, with 11 nucleotides matching TRBD2. The CDR3 extends 3 residues past the end of the read, so its final part is completed from the germline J gene. Losses at the gene ends were 4 bases for V and 1 base for J; bases not matched to a gene: 3. Germline loops: CDR1 SGHAT, CDR2 FQNNGV. The CDR3 runs to 15 residues.

This clone was counted between two and nine times. The CDR3 end falls 3 residues outside the read, so it is completed with the germline J gene. V is TRBV7-9 and J is TRBJ2-2; 7 bases are a match to TRBD2. Germline V gene sequence: CDR1 SEHNR, CDR2 FQNEAQ (reference sequence). Trimming at V came to 3 bases and at J to 3 bases, leaving 4 bases not matched to a gene. CDR3 length equals 15 residues. The CDR3 sequence: CASSFPSGYTGELFF. The sequenced part of the CDR3 DNA is TGTGCCAGCAGCTTCCCTAGCGGTTACACCGGGGAG.

This clone was seen at least ten times. The read comes to an end 3 residues before the CDR3 does, leaving the germline J gene to fill in the end. The chain joins TRBV30 to TRBJ1-2; D ambiguous. This CDR3 is built from 13 residues. The germline V and J ends were trimmed by 1 base and 2 bases, with 8 bases remaining between them. Looked up from germline, CDR1 is GTSNPN and CDR2 is SVGIG (reference sequence). The covered CDR3 bases are TGTGCCTGGAGTGCACAGCTAAACTATGGC. This translates into CAWSAQLNYG. In full, the CDR3 reads CAWSAQLNYGYTF.

Note on this clone: Read coverage stops 3 residues before the CDR3 terminus; the germline J gene supplies the remainder. The chain uses TRBV5-6 and TRBJ2-2, with D perhaps matching TRBD2 (6 bases). CDR1 SGHDT and CDR2 YYEEEE come from the germline V gene. V was shortened by 2 bases and J by 6 bases, with 11 bases between the two germline ends. This CDR3 is 14 amino acids long. CDR3 region: CASSLGGEAGELFF. The CDR3 bases that were read are TGTGCCAGCAGCTTAGGAGGGGAGGCCGGGGAG.

This clone occurred many times. The read stops 3 residues short of the end of the CDR3; the missing end is completed from the germline J gene. This chain links TRBV5-1 with TRBJ2-3; TRBD2 matches 10 bases. Germline CDR1 SGHRS, CDR2 YFSETQ. V lost 4 bases, J lost 1 base, and 18 bases stayed unmatched. This CDR3 contains 20 residues. The CDR3 DNA, read in part, is TGCGCCAGCAGCACCACTCCGTTGAGCGGGGGGGTGTCTGGCACAGATACG. It translates to CASSTTPLSGGVSGTDT. The CDR3 reads in full as CASSTTPLSGGVSGTDTQYF. Full variable domain (missing parts from reference TRBV5-1 and TRBJ2-3): KAGVTQTPRYLIKTRGQQVTLSCSPISGHRSVSWYQQTPGQGLQFLFEYFSETQRNKGNFPGRFSGRQFSNSRSEMNVSTLELGDSALYLCASSTTPLSGGVSGTDTQYFGPGTRLTVL.

This clone has ten or more counts. The sequence runs out 3 residues before the end of the CDR3; the remainder is reconstructed from the germline J gene. V usage is TRBV5-1 and J usage is TRBJ2-7; D not resolved. CDR1 SGHRS and CDR2 YFSETQ come from the germline V gene. There are 13 residues in the CDR3. V shed 0 bases and J shed 4 bases, with 8 bases lying between them. The covered CDR3 bases are TGCGCCAGCAGCTTGGAGGCAGATTACGAG. Its protein product is CASSLEADYE. The full-length CDR3 reads as CASSLEADYEQYF.

This clone was detected a few times. The read ends 3 residues early relative to the CDR3; the germline J gene fills the gap. The rearrangement uses TRBV2 and TRBJ2-1; 9 nucleotides line up with TRBD1. This CDR3 is built from 17 residues. The germline V gene encodes CDR1 SNHLY and CDR2 FYNNEI. After removal of 6 bases from V and 4 bases from J, the junction contained 13 bases not matched to a gene. The chain's CDR3 is CASSGNRGRGAYNEQFF. The CDR3 bases that were read are TGTGCCAGCAGCGGAAACAGGGGGCGCGGGGCGTACAATGAG. The full variable domain, rest sourced from reference TRBV2 and TRBJ2-1, is EPEVTQTPSHQVTQMGQEVILRCVPISNHLYFYWYRQILGQKVEFLVSFYNNEISEKSEIFDDQFSVERPDGSNFTLKIRSTKLEDSAMYFCASSGNRGRGAYNEQFFGPGTRLTVL.

This clone was recorded at least ten times. The sequenced fragment ends 3 residues before the CDR3 boundary, so the rest is inferred from the germline J gene. V usage is TRBV4-1 and J usage is TRBJ2-2; TRBD2 is a possible D gene (6 bases). The CDR3 length is 14 residues. Germline-derived CDR1 and CDR2 are MGHRA and YSYEKL. CDR3 in amino acids: CASSLGEANEKLFF. The covered CDR3 bases are TGCGCCAGCAGCCTAGGGGAGGCTAATGAAAAG.

At least ten counts were recorded for this clone. The CDR3 is cut off 3 residues early in the read; its end comes from the germline J gene. The chain couples TRBV5-1 to TRBJ2-3, with TRBD1 identical over 7 bases. With 2 bases clipped from V and 2 bases from J, the junction kept 2 bases outside the gene matches. This CDR3 has 14 amino acids. Germline CDR1 and CDR2: SGHRS and YFSETQ. CDR3 DNA (partial): TGCGCCAGCAGCTTCGGACAGGACACAGATACG. The encoded protein is CASSFGQDTDT. The entire CDR3 protein reads CASSFGQDTDTQYF.

This clone was found many times. The sequence runs out 3 residues before the end of the CDR3; the remainder is reconstructed from the germline J gene. This rearrangement joins TRBV19 to TRBJ2-7, with 8 bases fitting TRBD1. The germline CDR1 and CDR2 sequences are LNHDA and SQIVND (reference sequence). The CDR3 is made up of 15 amino acids. V shed 5 bases, J shed 4 bases, and the junction held 10 bases outside the gene matches. The sequenced part of the CDR3 DNA is TGTGCCAGTAGTCCGTTGGGGACAGGCCTTTACGAG. It is translated as CASSPLGTGLYE. The full CDR3 protein is CASSPLGTGLYEQYF.

This clone came up many times. The read halts 3 residues ahead of the CDR3 end, with the missing end drawn from the germline J gene. The chain has TRBV20-1 and TRBJ1-2, with D perhaps TRBD1 (6 bases). Trimming shortened V by 8 bases and J by 0 bases, and 16 bases separated the two germline ends. There are 14 residues in the CDR3. The germline V gene has CDR1 DFQATT and CDR2 SNEGSKA (reference sequence). The DNA read from the CDR3 is TGCAGTACCGACAGACAGGCATCTAACTATGGC. It specifies CSTDRQASNYG. The CDR3, in full, reads CSTDRQASNYGYTF.

The table lists this clone with many counts. One end of the junction is discordant with germline, which a read error may explain. The CDR3 extends 3 residues past the end of the read, so its final part is completed from the germline J gene. This chain connects TRBV6-1 to TRBJ2-2; the D is unclear. There are 16 residues in the CDR3. Looked up from germline, CDR1 is MNHNS and CDR2 is SASEGT. The part of the CDR3 DNA that was read is TGTGCCAGCATTGAACTTCAGGTCCCGAACACCGGGGAG. Protein sequence: CASIELQVPNTGE. The full CDR3 protein reads CASIELQVPNTGELFF.

This clone appeared many times. The sequenced fragment ends 3 residues before the CDR3 boundary, so the rest is inferred from the germline J gene. The chain couples TRBV19 to TRBJ2-5; maybe TRBD2 (6 bases). Trimming stripped 1 base from V and 2 bases from J, with 11 bases between. This CDR3 has 15 amino acids. Germline V gene data show CDR1 as LNHDA and CDR2 as SQIVND (reference sequence). This chain's CDR3 is CASSIGDSGQETQYF. The DNA read from the CDR3 is TGTGCCAGTAGTATAGGGGATAGCGGTCAAGAGACC.

Many counts were recorded for this clone. CDR3 DNA (partial): TGTGCCAGCAGGGCTACAGGAGACACAGATACG. Encoded protein: CASRATGDTDT. From start to end, the CDR3 is CASRATGDTDTQYF. V and J are TRBV6-4 and TRBJ2-3, with a possible D match to TRBD1 (5 bases). The read falls 3 residues short of the CDR3 end, and the missing part is taken from the germline J gene. The CDR3 loop spans 14 amino acids. V lost 6 bases and J lost 2, with 12 bases in between. Germline CDR1 is MRHNA and CDR2 is SNTAGT.